The clone carrying this T cell receptor (beta chain) showed up many times. What it binds is not known. This record comes from a study of T cells in Graves' hyperthyroidism and ophthalmopathy. The study's findings and limits: Appearing also in blood were most of the thyroid clonotypes expanded above 0.001.

Clinicians diagnosed patients from clinical symptoms, serum thyroxine and TRAb, thyroid ultrasound and orbital computed tomography. Amplification targeted TCR beta CDR3 regions from RNA transcripts. Primed by the HTBI set, a first-round RT-PCR was run on the TCR CDR3. TCRdb re-derived calls from the multiplex PCR reads in MiXCR, one entry per CDR3 protein. The sample lists under 350,000 distinct CDR3 sequences, 15% to 20% seen once, with about 49% in the top ten. The sample was blood. The source of this sequence is a woman aged 45-59 years with Graves' hyperthyroidism.

CDR3 DNA sequence: TGTGCCAGTAGTGACAGGGCCATGAACACTGAAGCTTTCTTT. Its translation is CASSDRAMNTEAFF. The chain has TRBV19 and TRBJ1-1; 7 nucleotides line up with TRBD1. V was pared by 5 bases and J by 0 bases, with 3 bases of the junction left unmatched. This CDR3 is built from 14 residues. Germline-derived CDR1 and CDR2 are LNHDA and SQIVND (reference sequence).